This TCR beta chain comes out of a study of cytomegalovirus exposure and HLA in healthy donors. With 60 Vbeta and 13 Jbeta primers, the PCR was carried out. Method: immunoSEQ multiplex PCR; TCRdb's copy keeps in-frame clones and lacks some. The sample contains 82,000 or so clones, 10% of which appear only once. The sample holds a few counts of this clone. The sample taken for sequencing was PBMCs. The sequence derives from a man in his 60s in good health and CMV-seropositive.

The chain's CDR3 is CASSVEAAYNEQFF. In nucleotides, the CDR3 is TGTGCCAGCAGCGTAGAAGCGGCGTACAATGAGCAGTTCTTC. This chain connects TRBV9 to TRBJ2-1; D possibly corresponds to TRBD2 (5 bases). CDR3 size: 14 residues. Looked up from germline, CDR1 is SGDLS and CDR2 is YYNGEE. Trimming shortened V by 0 bases and J by 4 bases, and 8 bases separated the two germline ends. The full variable domain, in which reference TRBV9 and TRBJ2-1 provide the parts outside the CDR3, is DSGVTQTPKHLITATGQRVTLRCSPRSGDLSVYWYQQSLDQGLQFLIQYYNGEERAKGNILERFSAQQFPDLHSELNLSSLELGDSALYFCASSVEAAYNEQFFGPGTRLTVL.